A single sample is the source of the 9 T cell receptor beta chains below, sequenced in a study of siplizumab effects on memory and regulatory T cells. TCRdb keeps only in-frame clones here, not all; method: immunoSEQ multiplex PCR. The sample holds about 100,000 clones; approximately 91% are singletons and the top ten take 0.13% to 0.15%. The sample consisted of CD4+ T cells sorted from blood. These TCRs come from a human donor in good health.

The chain carries TRBV10-1 and TRBJ2-6; either TRBD1 or TRBD2 may supply D (5 bases each). Looked up from germline, CDR1 is WNHNN and CDR2 is SYGVQD (reference sequence). The ends were cut back, 9 bases at V and 0 bases at J, with 12 bases in the middle. The CDR3 totals 15 residues. The CDR3 sequence: CARPGRISGANVLTF. CDR3 coding DNA: TGCGCCAGGCCGGGACGGATCTCTGGGGCCAACGTCCTGACTTTC.

This chain joins TRBV9 and TRBJ2-1; either TRBD1 or TRBD2 may supply D (5 bases each). Germline CDR1 reads SGDLS; CDR2 reads YYNGEE. The CDR3 is 16 amino acids. Trimming took off 0 bases at V and 7 bases at J, with 17 bases between the two ends. The CDR3 loop reads CASSVVSGPTINEQFF. For the CDR3, the DNA is TGTGCCAGCAGCGTAGTATCGGGACCGACCATAAATGAGCAGTTCTTC.

The genes are TRBV7-2 and TRBJ2-7, with 7 nucleotides matching TRBD2. The V gene's germline CDR1 is SGHTA and CDR2 FQGNSA. Trimming removed 0 bases from V and 2 bases from J; junction bases left unmatched: 4. CDR3 length: 15 residues. In DNA form, the CDR3 reads TGTGCCAGCAGCTTAGCCGGTAGCGGGCCCTACGAGCAGTACTTC. Translating gives CASSLAGSGPYEQYF.

This clone was found a few times. The rearrangement uses TRBV4-1 and TRBJ1-2; TRBD1 is a possible D gene (5 bases). Germline lookup yields CDR1 MGHRA and CDR2 YSYEKL. The CDR3 totals 14 residues. The V gene lost 2 bases and the J gene lost 6 bases, with 13 bases spanning the gap. CDR3 coding DNA: TGCGCCAGCAGCCAAAGGGGCTTGGCCGATGGCTACACCTTC. Its translation: CASSQRGLADGYTF.

The rearrangement links TRBV9 to TRBJ1-1; TRBD1 might be the D (5 bases). The CDR3 loop spans 13 amino acids. V lost 4 bases and J 0 bases, leaving 7 bases between the germline ends. Germline V gene data show CDR1 as SGDLS and CDR2 as YYNGEE. CDR3 sequence reads: CASSWDLNTEAFF. CDR3 nucleotide sequence: TGTGCCAGCAGCTGGGACCTGAACACTGAAGCTTTCTTT.

This clone occurred once. V usage is TRBV7-2 and J usage is TRBJ1-1, with no clear D. Per the germline V gene, CDR1 is SGHTA and CDR2 is FQGNSA. This CDR3 region has 11 residues. Trimming removed 3 bases from V and 6 bases from J, with 5 bases in between. CDR3 bases: TGTGCCAGCAGCTTCGGGCCTGAAGCTTTCTTT. Translating it yields CASSFGPEAFF.

This chain uses TRBV16 with TRBJ2-7; a possible D gene is TRBD1 (7 bases). The CDR3 runs 15 residues. In germline, CDR1 is KGHSY, CDR2 FQNENV. The ends were cut back, 3 bases at V and 2 bases at J, with 14 bases in the middle. CDR3 sequence: CASSHRQGGTYEQYF. Written as DNA, the CDR3 is TGTGCCAGCAGCCATAGACAGGGAGGAACCTACGAGCAGTACTTC.

The chain couples TRBV6-5 to TRBJ1-2; 10 nucleotides line up with TRBD1. CDR3 size: 14 residues. Germline V gene lookup returns CDR1 MNHEY and CDR2 SVGAGI. V lost 2 bases and J lost 6; bases outside the gene matches: 3. CDR3 sequence reads: CASSYGQGENGYTF. As DNA, the CDR3 is TGTGCCAGCAGTTACGGACAGGGGGAGAATGGCTACACCTTC.

This clone was detected only once. V is TRBV7-3 and J is TRBJ2-1; TRBD2 agrees at 9 bases. The length of the CDR3 is 15 residues. Germline CDR1 is SGHTA and CDR2 is FQGTGA. With 3 bases clipped from V and 4 bases from J, the junction kept 4 bases outside the gene matches. Here the CDR3 reads CASSLWLAGYNEQFF. The CDR3 DNA sequence: TGTGCCAGCAGCTTGTGGCTAGCGGGATACAATGAGCAGTTCTTC.